Sequencing of this T cell receptor (beta chain) was carried out in a study of T cell repertoires in ileal Crohn's disease. Study-level points and caveats: All patients with clonality above 26.8% had endoscopic recurrence. Compared with CD4 T cells, sorted CD8 cells carried more expanded clones.

Each sample's TCRB immunosequencing used five hundred nanograms of biopsy DNA. Some clones are missing from TCRdb's copy, which holds only in-frame ones; the method was immunoSEQ multiplex PCR. The sample yields 15,000 or so clones, roughly 87% seen once. As concerns this clone: Antigen: not known.

Patients were adults with ileal or ileocolonic Crohn's disease needing resection. The CDR3 loop spans 14 amino acids. The V end lost 6 bases, the J end lost 0 bases, and 6 bases lay between the germline ends. Germline CDR1 and CDR2: MNHEY and SVGAGI. The source is an adult with Crohn's disease. The chain links TRBV6-5 to TRBJ2-6; D call uncertain. The specimen was ileal tissue. The CDR3 reads CASSPDSGANVLTF. For the CDR3, the DNA is TGTGCCAGCAGCCCAGACTCTGGGGCCAACGTCCTGACTTTC.